This T cell receptor beta chain emerged from a study of T-cell memory formation after mild COVID-19. Findings and limits, study-wide: The study detected some responding clones in pre-infection memory, suggesting cross-reactive memory joined.

5'RACE with constant-segment primers yielded barcoded, UMI-tagged TCR alpha and TCR beta cDNA libraries. A single record per CDR3 protein comes from TCRdb applying MiXCR to the 5' RACE reads. The table shows about 400,000 distinct CDR3 sequences, with about a sixth occurring only once. Germline V CDR1 and CDR2: SNHLY, FYNNEI. This CDR3 is built from 15 residues. Trimming shortened V by 3 bases and J by 4 bases, and 12 bases separated the two germline ends. Only a few counts were recorded for this clonotype. Its matching antigen is unknown. The sequenced material came from PBMCs or a T cell subset sorted from them (not recorded which). This clonotype was obtained from a man younger than 35 who had mild COVID-19 (a few samples of this study predate the infection). Cell type and time point are not known. The V gene is TRBV2, the J gene TRBJ2-2; D possibly corresponds to TRBD2 (6 bases). DNA of the CDR3: TGTGCCAGCAGTGAGGGAGGACTAACCACCGGGGAGCTGTTTTTT. It specifies CASSEGGLTTGELFF.